This TCR beta chain comes out of a study of human T cells and chemical hapten exposure. The study, taken as a whole, reports: There was a positive correlation between PT1 expanded TCR counts and patch test score.

TCRdb fed the RACE reads into MiXCR, producing one record per CDR3 protein. The data contain tens of thousands of distinct CDR3 sequences, approximately 10% of them singletons. Regarding time point: pre-sensitization, week 0. Treatment of the sample: therapeutic diphenylcyclopropenone sensitization with weekly scalp DPC. The sample holds many counts of this clonotype. Its antigen is still unknown. V dropped 6 bases and J dropped 0; count of bases not matched to a gene: 8. Germline assignment: CDR1 DFQATT and CDR2 SNEGSKA (reference sequence). The CDR3 sequence is 15 residues long. The V and J genes are TRBV20-1 and TRBJ1-3, with TRBD1 identical over 7 bases. The clonotype was recovered from a woman aged 50 to 60 with alopecia areata. Some clones in this sample may be carry-over from other donors' samples. Material: whole blood, obtained in connection with sensitization to the hapten diphenylcyclopropenone (DPC). CDR3 loop: CSAQTGANSGNTIYF. The CDR3 DNA is TGCAGTGCCCAAACAGGGGCCAACTCTGGAAACACCATATATTTT.